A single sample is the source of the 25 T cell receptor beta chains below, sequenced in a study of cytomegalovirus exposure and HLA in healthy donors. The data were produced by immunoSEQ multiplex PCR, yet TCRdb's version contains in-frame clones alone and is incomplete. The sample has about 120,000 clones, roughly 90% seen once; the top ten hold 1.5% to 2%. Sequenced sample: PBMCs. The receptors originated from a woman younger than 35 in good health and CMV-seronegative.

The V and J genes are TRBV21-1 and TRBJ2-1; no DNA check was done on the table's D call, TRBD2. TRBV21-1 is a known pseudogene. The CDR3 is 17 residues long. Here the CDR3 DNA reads TGTGCCAGCAGCAACGACAAGCTAGCGGGAGTTCGTAATGAGCAGTTCTTC. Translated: CASSNDKLAGVRNEQFF.

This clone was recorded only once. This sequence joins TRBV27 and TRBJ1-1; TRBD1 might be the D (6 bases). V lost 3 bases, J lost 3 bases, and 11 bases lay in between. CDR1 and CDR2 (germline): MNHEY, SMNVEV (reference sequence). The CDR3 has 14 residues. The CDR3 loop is CASSFRGVDTEAFF. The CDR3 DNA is TGTGCCAGCAGTTTCAGGGGAGTCGACACTGAAGCTTTCTTT.

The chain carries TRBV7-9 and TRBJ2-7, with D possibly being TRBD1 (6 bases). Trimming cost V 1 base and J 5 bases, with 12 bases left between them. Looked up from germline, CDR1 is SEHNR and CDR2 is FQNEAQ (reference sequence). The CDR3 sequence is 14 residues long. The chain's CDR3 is CASSLETGPDEQYF. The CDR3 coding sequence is TGTGCCAGCAGCTTAGAAACAGGGCCTGACGAGCAGTACTTC.

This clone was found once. CDR3 protein: CASSRQLVTYNEQFF. The CDR3 DNA sequence: TGTGCCAGCAGCCGCCAACTAGTTACCTACAATGAGCAGTTCTTC. V usage is TRBV11-2 and J usage is TRBJ2-1, with D maybe TRBD2 (5 bases). Between the trimmed V and J ends, which lost 5 bases and 2 bases, there was a span of 13 bases. The germline V gene encodes CDR1 SGHAT and CDR2 FQNNGV. The CDR3 is 15 residues long. Filled out from reference TRBV11-2 and TRBJ2-1, the complete variable domain reads EAGVAQSPRYKIIEKRQSVAFWCNPISGHATLYWYQQILGQGPKLLIQFQNNGVVDDSQLPKDRFSAERLKGVDSTLKIQPAKLEDSAVYLCASSRQLVTYNEQFFGPGTRLTVL.

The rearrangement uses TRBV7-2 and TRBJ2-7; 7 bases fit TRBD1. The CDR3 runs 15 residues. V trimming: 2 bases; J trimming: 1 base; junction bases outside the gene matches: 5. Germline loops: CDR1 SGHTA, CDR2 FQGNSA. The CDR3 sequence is CASSLHAGGSYEQYF. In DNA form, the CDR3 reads TGTGCCAGCAGCTTACATGCAGGGGGATCCTACGAGCAGTACTTC.

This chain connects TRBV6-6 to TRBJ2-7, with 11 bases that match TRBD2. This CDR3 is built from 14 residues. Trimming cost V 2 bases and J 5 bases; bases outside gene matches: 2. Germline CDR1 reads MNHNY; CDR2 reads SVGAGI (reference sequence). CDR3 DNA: TGTGCCAGCAGTTACGTGACTAGCGGGGACGAGCAGTACTTC. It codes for CASSYVTSGDEQYF.

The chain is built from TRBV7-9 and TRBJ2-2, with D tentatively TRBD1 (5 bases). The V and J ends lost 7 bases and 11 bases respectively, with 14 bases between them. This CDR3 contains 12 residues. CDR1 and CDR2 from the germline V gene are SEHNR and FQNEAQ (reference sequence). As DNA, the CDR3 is TGTGCCAGCATAAGGGGCCAGGGAGAGCTGTTTTTT. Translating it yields CASIRGQGELFF.

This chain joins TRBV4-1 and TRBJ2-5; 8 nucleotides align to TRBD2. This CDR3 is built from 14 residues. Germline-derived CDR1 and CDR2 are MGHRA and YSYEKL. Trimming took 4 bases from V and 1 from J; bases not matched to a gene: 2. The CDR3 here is CASSRTSSQETQYF. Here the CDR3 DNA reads TGCGCCAGCAGCCGGACTAGCTCCCAAGAGACCCAGTACTTC.

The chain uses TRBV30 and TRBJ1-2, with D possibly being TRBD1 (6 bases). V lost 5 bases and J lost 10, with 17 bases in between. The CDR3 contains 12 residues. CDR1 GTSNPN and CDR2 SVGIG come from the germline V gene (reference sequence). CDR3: CAWGQQTPSYTF. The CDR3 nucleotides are TGTGCCTGGGGACAGCAAACCCCGTCCTACACCTTC.

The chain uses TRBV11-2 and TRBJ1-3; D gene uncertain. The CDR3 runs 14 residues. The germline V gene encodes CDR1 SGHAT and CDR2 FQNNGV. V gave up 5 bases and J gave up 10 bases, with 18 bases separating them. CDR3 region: CASSPRTGKRTIYF. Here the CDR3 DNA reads TGTGCCAGCAGCCCCCGGACGGGAAAGCGGACCATATATTTT.

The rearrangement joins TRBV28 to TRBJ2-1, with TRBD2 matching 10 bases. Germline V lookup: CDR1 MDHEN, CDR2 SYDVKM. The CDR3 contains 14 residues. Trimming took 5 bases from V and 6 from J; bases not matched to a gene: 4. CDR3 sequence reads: CASSRGLAFNEQFF. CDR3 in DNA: TGTGCCAGCAGTAGGGGACTAGCGTTCAATGAGCAGTTCTTC.

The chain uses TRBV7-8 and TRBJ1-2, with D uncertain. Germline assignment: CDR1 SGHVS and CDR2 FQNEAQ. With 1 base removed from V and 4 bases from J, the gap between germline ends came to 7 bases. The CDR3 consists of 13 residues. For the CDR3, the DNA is TGTGCCAGCAGCTTAGATTTCAGCTATGGCTACACCTTC. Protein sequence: CASSLDFSYGYTF.

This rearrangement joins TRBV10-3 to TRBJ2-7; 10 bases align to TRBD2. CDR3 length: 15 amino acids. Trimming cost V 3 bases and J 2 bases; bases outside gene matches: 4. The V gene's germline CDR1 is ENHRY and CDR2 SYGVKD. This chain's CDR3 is CAISDTSGVAYEQYF. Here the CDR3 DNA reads TGTGCCATCAGTGACACTAGCGGGGTGGCCTACGAGCAGTACTTC.

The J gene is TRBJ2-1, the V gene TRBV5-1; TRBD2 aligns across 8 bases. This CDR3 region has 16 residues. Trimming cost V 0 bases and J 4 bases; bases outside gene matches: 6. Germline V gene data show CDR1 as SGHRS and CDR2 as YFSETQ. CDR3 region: CASSLGTSRRYNEQFF. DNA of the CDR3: TGCGCCAGCAGCTTGGGGACTAGCCGACGTTACAATGAGCAGTTCTTC.

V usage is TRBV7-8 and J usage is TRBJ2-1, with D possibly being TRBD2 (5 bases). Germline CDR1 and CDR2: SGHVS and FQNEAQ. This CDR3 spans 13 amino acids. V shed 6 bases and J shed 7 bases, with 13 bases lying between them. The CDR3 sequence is CASRDGITNEQFF. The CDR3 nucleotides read TGTGCCAGCAGGGACGGGATCACGAATGAGCAGTTCTTC. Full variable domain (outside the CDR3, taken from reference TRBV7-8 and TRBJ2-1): GAGVSQSPRYKVAKRGQDVALRCDPISGHVSLFWYQQALGQGPEFLTYFQNEAQLDKSGLPSDRFFAERPEGSVSTLKIQRTQQEDSAVYLCASRDGITNEQFFGPGTRLTVL.

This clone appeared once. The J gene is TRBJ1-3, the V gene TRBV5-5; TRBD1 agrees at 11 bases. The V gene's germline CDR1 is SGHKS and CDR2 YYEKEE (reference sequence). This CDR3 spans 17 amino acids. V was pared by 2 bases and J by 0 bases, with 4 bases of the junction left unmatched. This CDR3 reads CASSFGTGGSSGNTIYF. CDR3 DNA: TGTGCCAGCAGCTTCGGGACAGGGGGTAGCTCTGGAAACACCATATATTTT.

The CDR3: CASSLAGTGAETQYF. CDR3 in DNA: TGTGCCAGCAGTTTAGCCGGGACAGGGGCTGAGACCCAGTACTTC. The chain carries TRBV27 and TRBJ2-5, with 10 nucleotides matching TRBD1. Trimming removed 2 bases from V and 5 bases from J; junction bases left unmatched: 5. There are 15 residues in the CDR3. The V gene's germline CDR1 is MNHEY and CDR2 SMNVEV (reference sequence).

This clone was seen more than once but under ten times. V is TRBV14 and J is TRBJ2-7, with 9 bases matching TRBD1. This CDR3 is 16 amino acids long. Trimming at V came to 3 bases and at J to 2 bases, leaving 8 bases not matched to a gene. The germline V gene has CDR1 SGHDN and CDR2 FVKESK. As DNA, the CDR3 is TGTGCCAGCAGCCACACAGGGGGCACGAATCCCTACGAGCAGTACTTC. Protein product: CASSHTGGTNPYEQYF.

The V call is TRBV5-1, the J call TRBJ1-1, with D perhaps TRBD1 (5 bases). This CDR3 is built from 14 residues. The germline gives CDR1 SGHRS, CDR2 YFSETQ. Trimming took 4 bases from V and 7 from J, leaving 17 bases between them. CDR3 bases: TGCGCCAGCAGCAAAGACCCAGGGAGGGGTGAAGCTTTCTTT. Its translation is CASSKDPGRGEAFF.

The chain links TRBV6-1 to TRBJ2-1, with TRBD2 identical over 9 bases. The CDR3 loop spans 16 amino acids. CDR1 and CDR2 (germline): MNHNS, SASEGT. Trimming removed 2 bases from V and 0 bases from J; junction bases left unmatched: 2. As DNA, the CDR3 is TGTGCCAGCAGTGAATTTAGCGGGGGCTCCTACAATGAGCAGTTCTTC. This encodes CASSEFSGGSYNEQFF.

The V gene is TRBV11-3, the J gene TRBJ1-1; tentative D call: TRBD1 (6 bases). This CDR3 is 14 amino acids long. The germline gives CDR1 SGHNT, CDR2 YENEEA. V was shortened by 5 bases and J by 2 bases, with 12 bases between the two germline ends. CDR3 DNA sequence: TGTGCCAGCAGCATCAGGGGACGTAACACTGAAGCTTTCTTT. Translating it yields CASSIRGRNTEAFF.

CDR3 sequence (DNA): TGTGCCAGCAGCTTCAGCGGGAGGGGGAACAATGAGCAGTTCTTC. Its translation is CASSFSGRGNNEQFF. The rearrangement uses TRBV7-2 and TRBJ2-1; 10 bases align to TRBD2. The V gene's germline CDR1 is SGHTA and CDR2 FQGNSA. J gave up 5 bases and V 3 bases, and 4 bases lay outside the gene matches. CDR3 length: 15 residues.

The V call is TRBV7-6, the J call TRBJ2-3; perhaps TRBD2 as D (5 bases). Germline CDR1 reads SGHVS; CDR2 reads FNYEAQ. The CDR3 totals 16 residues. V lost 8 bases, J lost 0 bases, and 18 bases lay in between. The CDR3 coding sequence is TGTGCCAGCGGCCCAACTAGTATAGTTAGCACAGATACGCAGTATTTT. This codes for CASGPTSIVSTDTQYF.

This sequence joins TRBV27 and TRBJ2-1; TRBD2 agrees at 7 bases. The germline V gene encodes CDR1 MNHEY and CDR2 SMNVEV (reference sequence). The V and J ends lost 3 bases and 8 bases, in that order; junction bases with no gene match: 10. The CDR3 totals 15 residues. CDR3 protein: CASSFRTSGGDEQFF. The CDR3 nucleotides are TGTGCCAGCAGTTTCCGGACTAGTGGGGGGGATGAGCAGTTCTTC.

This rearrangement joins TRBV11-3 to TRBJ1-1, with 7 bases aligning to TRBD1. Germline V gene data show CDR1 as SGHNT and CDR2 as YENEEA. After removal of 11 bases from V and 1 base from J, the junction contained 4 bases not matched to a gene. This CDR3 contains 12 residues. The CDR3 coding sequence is TGTGCCTGCGGGGACAGGAACACTGAAGCTTTCTTT. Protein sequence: CACGDRNTEAFF.